This T cell receptor (beta chain) was profiled in a study of beta chain features in type 1 diabetes (dated 2018 in TCRdb). General notes on the study: Mean age, gender distribution, total cell number and subset yield did not differ between patients and healthy donors. A total of around 100 million sorted cells were examined across all samples, and RNA yield correlated strongly with the number of cells per subset. The study compared TCRB repertoires of sorted circulating CD4+ T cell subsets between recently diagnosed type 1 diabetes patients and matched healthy donors. Naive and central memory subsets were obtained from all 30 or so donors, but regulatory and stem cell-like memory subsets were isolated from only 8 patients and roughly eight healthy donors.

Concerning this clone itself: Its antigen is not yet known. No base quality information exists; no much larger clone differs at one position.

Overall study results and their limits: Because small numbers of individuals were included in the HLA sub-analyses, any influence of HLA type on TCRB rearrangement was left unresolved. Type 1 diabetes patients showed a moderate but significant shortening of TCRB CDR3 length in all four CD4+ subsets. Because cDNA rather than genomic DNA was sequenced, highly expressing activated cells could have been over-represented, although no difference in activation and CD3 levels was found between groups. Naive, central memory and regulatory TCRB repertoires appeared to be more similar among patients than among healthy donors. At VDJ recombination sites, type 1 diabetes patients had fewer insertions and more deleted nucleotides, which implies abnormalities in thymic rearrangement. Shorter templates might have been favored by PCR, but patient and control samples were amplified and corrected together, so both groups would have been affected equally by any skew.

From each donor, a single peripheral blood sample of around 0.12 L on average was drawn into heparinised tubes. Using a panel that included CD45RO, CCR7, CD25, CD127, CD95 and CD27, naive, central memory, regulatory and stem cell-like memory CD4+ T cells were sorted on a BD FACSAria II. Purity was above 95% for every sorted population. PBMCs were isolated right away by Lymphoprep density gradient centrifugation and were stained directly, without culture. Samples were stained and sorted in pairs, with one healthy donor and one patient per experiment, so that batch effects were minimized. Unmatched junction bases come to 5, with V trimmed by 6 bases and J by 0 bases. The cysteine opens and the phenylalanine closes a CDR3 of 15 amino acids. Here the CDR3 DNA is all that survives: 45 bases in frame from base 1. CDR1 KGHSH and CDR2 LQKENI were looked up in the germline V gene. The High Capacity cDNA Reverse Transcription Kit was used to reverse transcribe all of the isolated RNA, meaning that expressed TCRB transcripts were what got sequenced. Deep immunoSEQ sequencing was applied to naive, central memory and regulatory T cell samples, giving an average of about 3.7 million total reads per sample. Sorted cells were lysed in RLT buffer and RNA was extracted with DNase-treated RNeasy Micro or Mini kits, depending on cell number. Each cell subset was processed on its own to prevent cross-contamination, while patient and healthy donor samples were processed together. The immunoSEQ multiplex PCR was used to amplify TCRB sequences from cDNA, generating 87-bp fragments that spanned the CDR3 region. The amplicons were sequenced using the Illumina HiSeq platform. As for the original processing: PCR bias was corrected computationally using synthetic template baselines, and reads within Hamming distance 2 were collapsed, with unmergeable singletons discarded. Reads were aligned against IMGT to assign V, D and J genes, CDR3 length and insertions or deletions at six rearrangement sites. Within each subset, clonotype counts were normalized to the number of sorted cells before true diversity and Gini coefficients were calculated with the tcR R package. Repertoire sharing was quantified using the overlap coefficient calculated on TCRB nucleotide sequences. As a proxy for the pre-selection repertoire, out-of-frame TCRB sequences from naive cells were analyzed. Not all clones reach the TCRdb copy of this immuneACCESS table, which keeps in-frame sequences only. Checked studies attribute under half of the gap to unresolved V genes and leave the rest unexplained. V and J calls and clone size are those listed in that table; D and trimming were worked out from the DNA. This sample holds approximately 260,000 clones; 24% were observed only once. The ten most abundant clones make up roughly 0.013% of the sample.

The chain couples TRBV18 to TRBJ1-5; TRBD1 agrees with 7 junctional bases. The TCR comes from a woman in her twenties or thirties with type 1 diabetes. The sample consisted of naive CD4+ T cells from blood. Interpreted using the paper, the cell subset or site label stands for: true naive CD4+ T cells. CDR3 reads: CASSWDRYSNQPQHF. The DNA sequence follows: TGTGCCAGCTCTTGGGACAGATATAGCAATCAGCCCCAGCATTTT.